The present TCR beta chain was sequenced within a study of monozygotic twins with inflammatory bowel disease. Study results and limitations: Compared with healthy twins, IBD patients shared fewer clonotypes with others, especially with disease activity. Healthy co-twins had higher TCRbeta inverse Simpson diversity than their IBD twins.

On this clonotype: The antigen is undetermined.

The CDR3 covers 15 residues. In germline, CDR1 is ENHRY, CDR2 SYGVKD. TCRdb re-called the 5' RACE reads and gives one entry per CDR3 protein, without DNA. The sample holds roughly 150,000 distinct CDR3 sequences. This TCR was recovered from a human donor with ulcerative colitis or Crohn's disease, or a healthy co-twin of an affected twin (not recorded which). The chain employs TRBV10-3 and TRBJ2-1; TCRdb lists TRBD2, though no DNA is available to test this call. Sequenced input: blood. The CDR3 reads CAISYSGGLYNEQFF.